A selection of T cell receptor beta chains follows, all from one sample in a study of T-cell reconstitution after alpha-beta-depleted transplantation in children. Using its own MiXCR run on the PCR reads, TCRdb lists one record per CDR3 protein. This sample carries about 150,000 distinct CDR3 sequences, roughly 9% of them seen once, and the ten largest clones take 15% to 20%. The sequences come from PBMCs, mostly from graft donor cells, collected 180 days after TCRalphabeta/CD19-depleted stem cell transplant. The receptors derive from a female patient aged 2-10 years who had a stem cell transplant for congenital amegakaryocytic thrombocytopenia, so the T cells may come from the graft donor. The CDR3 runs from the conserved cysteine through the conserved F or W. The D gene is left open where the match is weak. Clone size, where shown, is once, few, many, or a class for clones that have expanded.

clone_size j_call d_call v_call cdr3_nt cdr3_aa
many TRBJ1-1 - TRBV15 TGTGCCACCAGCCCCGGGGAGGGAGGCGGCACTGAAGCTTTCTTT CATSPGEGGGTEAFF
few TRBJ2-7 - TRBV28 TGTGCCAGCAGTTTTGGGAGGTACGAGCAGTACTTC CASSFGRYEQYF
many TRBJ2-7 TRBD1 TRBV29-1 TGCAGCGCAGGGACAGGGTCCTACGAGCAGTACTTC CSAGTGSYEQYF
many TRBJ2-5 - TRBV20-1 TGCAGTGGACCCCCGCATACGGGACAAGAGACCCAGTACTTC CSGPPHTGQETQYF
many TRBJ2-7 TRBD1 TRBV6-5 TGTGCCACCACCGGGACAGGGGCAAACAAGTACTTC CATTGTGANKYF
many TRBJ1-2 - TRBV12-3/TRBV12-4 TGTGCCAGCAGTTTAGCCCCTTACACGGCGGTTGGCTACACCTTC CASSLAPYTAVGYTF
many TRBJ1-5 - TRBV27 TGTGCCAGCGCCCTTGGGGGAAGCCAGCCCCAGCATTTT CASALGGSQPQHF
- TRBJ2-2 - TRBV7-9 TGTGCCATAACAGGGAAGTACACCGGGGAGCTGTTTTTT CAITGKYTGELFF
few TRBJ2-2 TRBD1 TRBV5-1 TGCGCCAGCAGCTTGGAACAGGGGGCCGACACCGGGGAGCTGTTTTTT CASSLEQGADTGELFF
- TRBJ1-1 - TRBV6-5 TGTGCCAGCAGTTTCGGGGGGAACGAAGCTTTCTTT CASSFGGNEAFF
many TRBJ2-3 TRBD2 TRBV7-2 TGTGCCAGCAGCCCGGGGGCCTCTAGCGGGAGGGCAGATACGCAGTATTTT CASSPGASSGRADTQYF
many TRBJ2-3 TRBD1 TRBV5-1 TGCGCCAGCAGCTTCATTGGACAGGGGGCGGTAGATACGCAGTATTTT CASSFIGQGAVDTQYF
many TRBJ2-1 TRBD2 TRBV7-3 TGTGCCAGCAGCTTAAAAGTAGCGGGGCTTAATGAGCAGTTCTTC CASSLKVAGLNEQFF
- TRBJ2-3 - TRBV28 TGTGCCAGCAGCCTTCGTAACGGGGGTACGCAGTATTTT CASSLRNGGTQYF
few TRBJ2-7 TRBD2 TRBV3-1 TGTGCCAGCAGCCAAGATTTAGCGGGGGGGCCGGGGGTTGAGCAGTACTTC CASSQDLAGGPGVEQYF
many TRBJ1-3 - TRBV12-3/TRBV12-4 TGTGCCAGCAGCCACACCCGGGGCACCATATATTTT CASSHTRGTIYF
many TRBJ2-7 - TRBV20-1 TGCAGTGCTCTCCATTACGAGCAGTACTTC CSALHYEQYF
few TRBJ2-7 TRBD1 TRBV20-1 TGCAGTGCTACCCGGGACAGGGGATTCTACGAGCAGTACTTC CSATRDRGFYEQYF
- TRBJ2-7 - TRBV6-5 TGTGCCAGCAGTTACTCGAAGTCAGGGGCAGTCTACGAGCAGTACTTC CASSYSKSGAVYEQYF
- TRBJ2-1 TRBD2 TRBV10-3 TGTGCCATCAGTGAACTAGCGGGAGCCTTCTCATCAAATGAGCAGTTCTTC CAISELAGAFSSNEQFF
- TRBJ2-7 - TRBV5-6 TGTGCCAGCAGTCACAGGGTCTCCGAGCAGTACTTC CASSHRVSEQYF
many TRBJ2-5 - TRBV19 TGTGCCAGTAGTATGCACCAAGAGACCCAGTACTTC CASSMHQETQYF
many TRBJ2-3 - TRBV5-1 TGCGCCAGCAGCCCCTGGGGCGCCGCTAGCACAGATACGCAGTATTTT CASSPWGAASTDTQYF